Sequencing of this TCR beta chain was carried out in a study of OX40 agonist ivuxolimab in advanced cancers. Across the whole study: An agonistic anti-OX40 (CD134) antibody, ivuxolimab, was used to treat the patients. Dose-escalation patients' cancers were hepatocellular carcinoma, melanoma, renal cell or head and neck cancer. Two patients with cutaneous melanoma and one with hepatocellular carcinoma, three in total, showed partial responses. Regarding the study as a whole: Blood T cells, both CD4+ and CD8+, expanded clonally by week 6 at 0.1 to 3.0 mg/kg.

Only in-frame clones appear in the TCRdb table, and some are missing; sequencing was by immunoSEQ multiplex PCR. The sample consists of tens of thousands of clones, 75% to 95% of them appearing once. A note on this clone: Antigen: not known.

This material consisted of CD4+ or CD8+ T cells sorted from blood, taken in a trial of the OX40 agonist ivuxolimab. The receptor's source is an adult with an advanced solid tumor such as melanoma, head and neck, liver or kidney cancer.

CDR3: CASSSPGQGFYEQYF. The CDR3, as DNA: TGTGCCAGCAGCTCTCCGGGACAGGGGTTCTACGAGCAGTACTTC. This sequence joins TRBV11-2 and TRBJ2-7, with 10 bases matching TRBD1. Losses at the gene ends were 4 bases for V and 3 bases for J; bases not matched to a gene: 6. The CDR3 is 15 amino acids. The germline gives CDR1 SGHAT, CDR2 FQNNGV.